Below are 17 T cell receptor beta chains sequenced from a single sample in a study of siplizumab effects on memory and regulatory T cells. Method: immunoSEQ multiplex PCR; TCRdb's copy keeps in-frame clones and lacks some. The table records under 140,000 clones, roughly 92% of them present only once. Sequenced material: CD4+ T cells sorted from blood. The receptors were sampled from a human donor in good health.

The chain has TRBV5-1 and TRBJ1-1, with D tentatively TRBD1 (6 bases). Trimming shortened V by 7 bases and J by 5 bases, and 15 bases separated the two germline ends. This CDR3 spans 13 amino acids. Per the germline V gene, CDR1 is SGHRS and CDR2 is YFSETQ. CDR3 nucleotide sequence: TGCGCCAGCCGACCACAGGGTTCGACTGAAGCTTTCTTT. This sequence encodes CASRPQGSTEAFF.

The chain has TRBV7-9 and TRBJ2-3; 8 positions match TRBD1. The V gene end was trimmed by 5 bases and the J gene end by 1 base; junction bases not matched to a gene: 8. The CDR3 consists of 16 residues. In germline, CDR1 is SEHNR, CDR2 FQNEAQ (reference sequence). This CDR3 is CASSKTGAARTDTQYF. The CDR3 DNA follows: TGTGCCAGCAGCAAGACAGGGGCAGCCCGCACAGATACGCAGTATTTT.

This chain connects TRBV5-1 to TRBJ2-1; TRBD2 matches at 10 bases. This CDR3 contains 16 residues. The V segment lost 4 bases and the J segment 1 base; nucleotides outside the gene matches: 5. The V gene's germline CDR1 is SGHRS and CDR2 YFSETQ. The CDR3 coding sequence is TGCGCCAGCAGCACCTTAGCGGGGGGATCCTACAATGAGCAGTTCTTC. This translates into CASSTLAGGSYNEQFF.

This chain links TRBV2 with TRBJ1-1; 8 bases fit TRBD1. Germline V lookup: CDR1 SNHLY, CDR2 FYNNEI. The CDR3 is made up of 16 amino acids. V lost 6 bases to trimming and J lost 4 bases; unmatched junction nucleotides: 13. The CDR3 sequence is CASSSPLTGVLTEAFF. For the CDR3, the DNA is TGTGCCAGCAGCTCCCCCCTGACAGGGGTTCTCACTGAAGCTTTCTTT.

This sequence joins TRBV30 and TRBJ1-3; 7 bases agree with TRBD1. CDR3 length equals 15 residues. Germline V gives CDR1 GTSNPN, CDR2 SVGIG (reference sequence). V trimming: 2 bases; J trimming: 4 bases; junction bases outside the gene matches: 8. The CDR3 DNA reads as TGTGCCTGGAGTACAGACAGGGCACGGGGAAACACCATATATTTT. Its translation: CAWSTDRARGNTIYF.

V and J are TRBV5-8 and TRBJ2-5; 11 bases match TRBD1. J gave up 4 bases and V 4 bases, and 6 bases lay outside the gene matches. Germline loops: CDR1 SGHTS, CDR2 YDEGEE. CDR3 size: 15 residues. CDR3 coding DNA: TGTGCCAGCAGCGGACCCGGGACAGGGGGAGAGACCCAGTACTTC. This codes for CASSGPGTGGETQYF.

V is TRBV5-1 and J is TRBJ2-7; TRBD1 matches at 12 bases. Trimming cost V 4 bases and J 6 bases; bases outside gene matches: 14. Per the germline V gene, CDR1 is SGHRS and CDR2 is YFSETQ. The CDR3 sequence is 17 residues long. As DNA, the CDR3 is TGCGCCAGCAGCCCCCGGTCCCCCGGGACAGGGGGCACCGAGCAGTACTTC. It is translated as CASSPRSPGTGGTEQYF.

Only one count was recorded for this clone. The rearrangement links TRBV10-3 to TRBJ2-5; D may be TRBD2 (5 bases). In germline, CDR1 is ENHRY, CDR2 SYGVKD. The CDR3 sequence is 13 residues long. The germline V and J ends were trimmed by 7 bases and 5 bases, with 14 bases remaining between them. The CDR3 region is CAITDGESETQYF. The DNA of the CDR3 is TGTGCCATCACCGATGGGGAGTCTGAGACCCAGTACTTC.

This chain links TRBV11-3 with TRBJ2-2; TRBD1 or TRBD2 may be the D gene (5 bases each). Germline-derived CDR1 and CDR2 are SGHNT and YENEEA. The CDR3 is made up of 16 amino acids. Trimming stripped 3 bases from V and 1 base from J, with 12 bases between. The CDR3 region is CASSFSGTWNTGELFF. DNA of the CDR3: TGTGCCAGCAGCTTCTCCGGGACGTGGAACACCGGGGAGCTGTTTTTT.

The chain employs TRBV5-1 and TRBJ1-1; 7 bases agree with TRBD1. CDR1 and CDR2 from the germline V gene are SGHRS and YFSETQ. The V gene end was trimmed by 3 bases and the J gene end by 0 bases; junction bases not matched to a gene: 11. The CDR3 has 17 residues. CDR3 in DNA: TGCGCCAGCAGCTCCTCAACAGGGGCACCCATGAACACTGAAGCTTTCTTT. Translating gives CASSSSTGAPMNTEAFF.

The V call is TRBV7-2, the J call TRBJ2-7; 9 bases align to TRBD2. Germline V gene data show CDR1 as SGHTA and CDR2 as FQGNSA. The CDR3 consists of 14 residues. The ends lost 3 bases at V and 2 bases at J; junction bases unmatched: 2. The CDR3 region has the DNA TGTGCCAGCAGCTTCGCTAGCGGGGCCTACGAGCAGTACTTC. Its protein is CASSFASGAYEQYF. Drawing the rest from reference TRBV7-2 and TRBJ2-7, the complete variable domain is GAGVSQSPSNKVTEKGKDVELRCDPISGHTALYWYRQSLGQGLEFLIYFQGNSAPDKSGLPSDRFSAERTGGSVSTLTIQRTQQEDSAVYLCASSFASGAYEQYFGPGTRLTVT.

The V call is TRBV19, the J call TRBJ1-4; the match to TRBD1 covers 7 bases. Germline trimming cut 6 bases from V and 12 bases from J; bases unmatched to any gene: 16. The CDR3 contains 15 residues. Per germline, CDR1 LNHDA and CDR2 SQIVND (reference sequence). CDR3 coding DNA: TGTGCCAGTAGAAGATGGACAGGAATGAGCGGAGAACTGTTTTTT. It is translated as CASRRWTGMSGELFF. Filled out from reference TRBV19 and TRBJ1-4, the complete variable domain reads DGGITQSPKYLFRKEGQNVTLSCEQNLNHDAMYWYRQDPGQGLRLIYYSQIVNDFQKGDIAEGYSVSREKKESFPLTVTSAQKNPTAFYLCASRRWTGMSGELFFGSGTQLSVL.

The chain combines TRBV23-1 with TRBJ1-2; D ambiguous. TRBV23-1 is marked as an open reading frame, function uncertain. Trimming removed 9 bases at V and 2 bases at J, with 22 bases between. This CDR3 is built from 16 residues. This CDR3 is CARTAIGSTKNYGYTF. CDR3 DNA sequence: TGCGCCAGGACGGCTATCGGGTCCACTAAAAACTATGGCTACACCTTC.

The V and J genes are TRBV25-1 and TRBJ2-3; 7 bases fit TRBD1. There are 14 residues in the CDR3. The trim removed 5 bases at V and 7 bases at J, leaving 9 bases unmatched. From germline, CDR1 is MGHDK and CDR2 SYGVNS. The DNA for the CDR3 is TGTGCCAGCAGTAAAGGGGGCCTCCTGAATACGCAGTATTTT. Protein product: CASSKGGLLNTQYF.

This clone was counted once. V is TRBV6-5 and J is TRBJ2-2; 8 bases agree with TRBD1. The CDR3 covers 15 residues. Unmatched junction bases numbered 8, after V lost 5 bases and J lost 6 bases. Germline values: CDR1 MNHEY, CDR2 SVGAGI. The CDR3, as DNA: TGTGCCAGCAGTCGAGACAGGGGAGACGCCGGGGAGCTGTTTTTT. Encoded protein: CASSRDRGDAGELFF.

The chain carries TRBV10-3 and TRBJ2-2; TRBD1 aligns across 10 bases. The germline gives CDR1 ENHRY, CDR2 SYGVKD. J was trimmed by 4 bases and V by 4 bases; bases with no gene match: 3. The CDR3 covers 15 residues. CDR3 DNA sequence: TGTGCCATCAGTGTGACAGGGGGCACCACCGGGGAGCTGTTTTTT. It codes for CAISVTGGTTGELFF.

The chain employs TRBV7-2 and TRBJ2-7, with D unresolved. Looked up from germline, CDR1 is SGHTA and CDR2 is FQGNSA. This CDR3 has 13 amino acids. V dropped 5 bases and J dropped 1 base, with 9 bases sitting between them. DNA for the CDR3: TGTGCCAGCAGCATCGGAAGATCCTACGAGCAGTACTTC. Its protein product is CASSIGRSYEQYF.